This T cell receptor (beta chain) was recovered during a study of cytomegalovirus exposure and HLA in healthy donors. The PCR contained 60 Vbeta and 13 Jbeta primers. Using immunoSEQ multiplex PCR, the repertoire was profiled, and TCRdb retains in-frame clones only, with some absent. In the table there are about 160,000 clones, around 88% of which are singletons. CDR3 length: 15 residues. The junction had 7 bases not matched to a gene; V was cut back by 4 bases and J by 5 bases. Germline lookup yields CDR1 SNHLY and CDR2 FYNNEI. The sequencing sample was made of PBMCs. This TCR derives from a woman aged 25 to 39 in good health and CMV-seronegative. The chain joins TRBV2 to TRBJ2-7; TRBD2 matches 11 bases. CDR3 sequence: CASSGDSGRAHEQYF. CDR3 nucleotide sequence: TGTGCCAGCAGTGGGGATAGCGGGAGGGCCCACGAGCAGTACTTC.